The clone carrying this T cell receptor (beta chain) was detected many times. TCRB transcripts that were expressed got sequenced, as all of the isolated RNA had been reverse transcribed. Using immunoSEQ multiplex PCR, the repertoire was profiled, and TCRdb retains in-frame clones only, with some absent. The sample yields just under 150,000 clones, about 10% seen once. CD4+ naive, central memory, regulatory and stem cell-like memory subsets were isolated by sorting on CD45RO/CCR7/CD25/CD127/CD95/CD27. J lost 6 bases, V lost 5 bases, and 2 bases had no gene match. The CDR3 spans 12 residues. Germline V gene sequence: CDR1 SGHTA, CDR2 FQGNSA. These data belong to a study of beta chain features in type 1 diabetes.

The receptor was derived from a man younger than 35 in good health. The chain combines TRBV7-2 with TRBJ2-7; the match to TRBD1 covers 9 bases. Sample: naive CD4+ T cells from blood. CDR3 coding DNA: TGTGCCAGCAGCCGGGACAGGGTCGAGCAGTACTTC. Translation: CASSRDRVEQYF.